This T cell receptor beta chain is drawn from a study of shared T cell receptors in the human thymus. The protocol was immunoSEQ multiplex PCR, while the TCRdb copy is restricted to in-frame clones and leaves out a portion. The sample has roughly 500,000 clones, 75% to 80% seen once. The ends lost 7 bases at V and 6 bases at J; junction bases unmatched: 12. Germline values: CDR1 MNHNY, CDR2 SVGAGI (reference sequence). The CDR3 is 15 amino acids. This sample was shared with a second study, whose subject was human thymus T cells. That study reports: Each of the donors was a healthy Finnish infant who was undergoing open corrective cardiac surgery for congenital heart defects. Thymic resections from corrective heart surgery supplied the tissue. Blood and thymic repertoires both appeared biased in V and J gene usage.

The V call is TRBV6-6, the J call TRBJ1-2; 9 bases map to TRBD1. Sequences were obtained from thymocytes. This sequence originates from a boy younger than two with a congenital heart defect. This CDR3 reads CASNPGTGLMDGYTF. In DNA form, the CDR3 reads TGTGCCAGCAATCCAGGGACAGGGCTAATGGATGGCTACACCTTC.